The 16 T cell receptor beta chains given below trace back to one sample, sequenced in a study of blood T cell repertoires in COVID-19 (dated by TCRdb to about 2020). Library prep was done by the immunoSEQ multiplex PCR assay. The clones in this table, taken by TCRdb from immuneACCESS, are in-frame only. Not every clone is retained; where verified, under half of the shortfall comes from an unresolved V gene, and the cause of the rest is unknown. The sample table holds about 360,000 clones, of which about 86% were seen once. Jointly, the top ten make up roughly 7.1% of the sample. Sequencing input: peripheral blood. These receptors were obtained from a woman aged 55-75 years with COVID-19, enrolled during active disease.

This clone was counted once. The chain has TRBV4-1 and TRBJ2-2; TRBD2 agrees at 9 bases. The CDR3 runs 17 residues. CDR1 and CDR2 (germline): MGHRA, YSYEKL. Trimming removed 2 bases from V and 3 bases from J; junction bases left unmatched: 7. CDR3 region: CASSQRGGGVDTGELFF. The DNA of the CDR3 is TGCGCCAGCAGCCAACGCGGGGGGGGCGTAGACACCGGGGAGCTGTTTTTT.

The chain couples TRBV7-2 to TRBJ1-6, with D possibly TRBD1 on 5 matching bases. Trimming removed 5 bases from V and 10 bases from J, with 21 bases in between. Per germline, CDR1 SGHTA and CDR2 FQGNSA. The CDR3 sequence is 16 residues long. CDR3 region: CASSPIDGTRWSPLHF. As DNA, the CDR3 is TGTGCCAGCAGCCCTATAGACGGGACTCGATGGTCACCCCTCCACTTT.

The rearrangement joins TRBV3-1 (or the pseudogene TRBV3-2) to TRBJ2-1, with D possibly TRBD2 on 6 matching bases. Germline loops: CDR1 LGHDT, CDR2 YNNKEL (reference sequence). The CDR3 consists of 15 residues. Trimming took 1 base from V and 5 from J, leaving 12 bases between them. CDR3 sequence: CASSQVGGTHNEQFF. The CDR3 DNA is TGTGCCAGCAGCCAAGTCGGGGGAACACACAATGAGCAGTTCTTC.

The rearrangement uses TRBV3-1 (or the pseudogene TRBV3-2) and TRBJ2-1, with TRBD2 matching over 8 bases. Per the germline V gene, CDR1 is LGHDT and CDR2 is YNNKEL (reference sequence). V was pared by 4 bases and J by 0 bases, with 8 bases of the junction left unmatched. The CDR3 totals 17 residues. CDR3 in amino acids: CASSRMVAGFSYNEQFF. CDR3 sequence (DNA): TGTGCCAGCAGCCGAATGGTAGCGGGGTTCTCCTACAATGAGCAGTTCTTC.

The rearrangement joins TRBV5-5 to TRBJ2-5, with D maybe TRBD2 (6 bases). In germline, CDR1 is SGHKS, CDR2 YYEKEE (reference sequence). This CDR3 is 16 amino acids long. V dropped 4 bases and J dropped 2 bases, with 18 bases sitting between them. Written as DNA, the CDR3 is TGTGCCAGCAGCCGGGCCTTGGGGGGTGAACAAGAGACCCAGTACTTC. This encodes CASSRALGGEQETQYF.

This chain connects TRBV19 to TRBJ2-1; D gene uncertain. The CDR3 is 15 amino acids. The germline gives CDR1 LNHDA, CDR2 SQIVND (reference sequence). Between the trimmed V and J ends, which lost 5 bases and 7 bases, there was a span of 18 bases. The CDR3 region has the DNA TGTGCCAGTAGTCCCCGTGGCCAGATTGAAAATGAGCAGTTCTTC. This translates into CASSPRGQIENEQFF. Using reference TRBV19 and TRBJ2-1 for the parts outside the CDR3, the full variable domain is DGGITQSPKYLFRKEGQNVTLSCEQNLNHDAMYWYRQDPGQGLRLIYYSQIVNDFQKGDIAEGYSVSREKKESFPLTVTSAQKNPTAFYLCASSPRGQIENEQFFGPGTRLTVL.

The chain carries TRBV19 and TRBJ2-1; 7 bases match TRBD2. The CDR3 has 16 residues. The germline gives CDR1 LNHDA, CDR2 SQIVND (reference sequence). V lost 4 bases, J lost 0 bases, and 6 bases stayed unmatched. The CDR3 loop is CASSKRLASSYNEQFF. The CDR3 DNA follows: TGTGCCAGTAGTAAGAGACTAGCCAGCTCCTACAATGAGCAGTTCTTC.

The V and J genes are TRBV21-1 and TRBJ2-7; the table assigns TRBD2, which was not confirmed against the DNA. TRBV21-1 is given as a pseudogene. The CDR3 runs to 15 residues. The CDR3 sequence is CASSEPGLAEYEQYF. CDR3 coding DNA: TGTGCCAGCAGCGAACCGGGACTAGCGGAATACGAGCAGTACTTC.

CDR3 region: CASSLLPDYKLRDTQYF. The CDR3, as DNA: TGTGCCAGCAGCCTCCTCCCGGACTACAAGCTTAGAGATACGCAGTATTTT. The rearrangement links TRBV3-1 (or the pseudogene TRBV3-2) to TRBJ2-3; the D gene is possibly TRBD2 (6 bases). Per germline, CDR1 LGHDT and CDR2 YNNKEL (reference sequence). V lost 4 bases to trimming and J lost 5 bases, with 22 bases between them. This CDR3 comprises 17 residues.

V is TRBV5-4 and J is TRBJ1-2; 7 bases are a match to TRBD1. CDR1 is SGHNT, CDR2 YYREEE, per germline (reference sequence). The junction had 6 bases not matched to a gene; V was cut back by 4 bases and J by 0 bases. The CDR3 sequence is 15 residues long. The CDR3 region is CASSPQGDANYGYTF. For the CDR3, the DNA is TGTGCCAGCAGCCCTCAGGGGGACGCTAACTATGGCTACACCTTC.

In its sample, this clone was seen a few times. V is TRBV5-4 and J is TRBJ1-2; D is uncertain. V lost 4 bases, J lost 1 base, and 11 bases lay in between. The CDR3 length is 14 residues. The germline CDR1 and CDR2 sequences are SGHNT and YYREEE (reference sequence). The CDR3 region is CASSEQLNNYGYTF. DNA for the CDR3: TGTGCCAGCAGCGAACAGCTCAATAACTATGGCTACACCTTC.

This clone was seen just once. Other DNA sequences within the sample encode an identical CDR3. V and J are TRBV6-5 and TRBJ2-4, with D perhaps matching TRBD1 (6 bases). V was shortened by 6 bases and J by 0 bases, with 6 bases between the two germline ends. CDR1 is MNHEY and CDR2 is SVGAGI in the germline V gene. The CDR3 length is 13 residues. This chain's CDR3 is CASRQGAKNIQYF. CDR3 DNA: TGTGCCAGCAGACAGGGAGCCAAAAACATTCAGTACTTC.

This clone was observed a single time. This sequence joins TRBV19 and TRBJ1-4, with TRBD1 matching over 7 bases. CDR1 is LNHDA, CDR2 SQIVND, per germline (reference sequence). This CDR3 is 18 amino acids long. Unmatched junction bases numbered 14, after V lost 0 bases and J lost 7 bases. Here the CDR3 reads CASSIDRVRGQIGEKLFF. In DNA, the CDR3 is TGTGCCAGTAGTATAGATAGAGTACGGGGACAGATCGGTGAAAAACTGTTTTTT.

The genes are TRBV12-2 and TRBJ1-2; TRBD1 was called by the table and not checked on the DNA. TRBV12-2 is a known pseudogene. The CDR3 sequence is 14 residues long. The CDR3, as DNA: TGTGCAAGTCGCTTCGACAGGGGGTTAGTCGGCTACACCTTC. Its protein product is CASRFDRGLVGYTF.

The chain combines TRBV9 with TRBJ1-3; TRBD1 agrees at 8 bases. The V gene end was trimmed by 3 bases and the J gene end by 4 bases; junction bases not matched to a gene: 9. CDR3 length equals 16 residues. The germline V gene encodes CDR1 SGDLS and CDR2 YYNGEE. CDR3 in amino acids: CASSEHTGGAGNTIYF. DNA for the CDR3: TGTGCCAGCAGCGAACATACAGGGGGGGCCGGAAACACCATATATTTT.

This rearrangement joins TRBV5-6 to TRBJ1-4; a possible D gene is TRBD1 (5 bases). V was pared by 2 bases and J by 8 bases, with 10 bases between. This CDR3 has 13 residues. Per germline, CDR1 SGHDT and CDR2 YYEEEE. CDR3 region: CASSFGRGEKLFF. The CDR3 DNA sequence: TGTGCCAGCAGCTTTGGGCGGGGCGAAAAACTGTTTTTT.